The rows below give T cell receptor beta chains drawn from one sample of a study of vaccination and CD4 T cells after COVID-19. No cognate antigen is known for these TCRs. In TCRdb, the PCR reads were re-called with MiXCR into one record per CDR3 protein. This repertoire shows 13,000 to 15,000 distinct CDR3 sequences, 25% to 30% found once; its top ten account for approximately 8%. The sequenced material came from CD4+ T cells from blood, cultured in vitro. The receptor set was obtained from a human donor who had recovered from COVID-19. Each CDR3 is given with its conserved first and last residue. A D gene is named only where the DNA matches it firmly. A row's size may be missing; if present it is once, few, many or a size class.

d_call | j_call | v_call | clone_size | cdr3_aa | cdr3_nt
NA | TRBJ1-3 | TRBV20-1 | NA | CSARISGTSGNTIYF | TGCAGTGCTCGTATTTCCGGGACCTCTGGAAACACCATATATTTT
NA | TRBJ2-3 | TRBV21-1 | NA | CASTEKEFRGGLTDTQYF | TGTGCCAGCACCGAAAAGGAATTTCGGGGGGGCCTCACAGATACGCAGTATTTT
NA | TRBJ2-5 | TRBV11-2 | NA | CASSHIRRDLVGQETQYF | TGTGCCAGCAGCCACATACGAAGGGACCTTGTGGGCCAAGAGACCCAGTACTTC
NA | TRBJ2-7 | TRBV12-3/TRBV12-4 | NA | CASSFLDEQYF | TGTGCCAGCAGTTTTCTCGACGAGCAGTACTTC
TRBD1 | TRBJ1-1 | TRBV6-1 | few | CASSEARGWFTEAFF | TGTGCCAGCAGTGAAGCCAGGGGGTGGTTCACTGAAGCTTTCTTT
TRBD2 | TRBJ2-1 | TRBV5-6 | NA | CASSLAGGAVNEQFF | TGTGCCAGCAGCTTGGCGGGGGGGGCTGTAAATGAGCAGTTCTTC
NA | TRBJ1-4 | TRBV28 | NA | CASTSEAGLYRATNEKLFF | TGTGCCAGCACCTCGGAGGCGGGCCTATACCGTGCAACTAATGAAAAACTGTTTTTT
TRBD2 | TRBJ2-4 | TRBV11-2 | few | CASSVVAGGMGAKNIQYF | TGTGCCAGCTCCGTAGTAGCGGGGGGAATGGGGGCCAAAAACATTCAGTACTTC
NA | TRBJ1-1 | TRBV6-1 | few | CASGVEGNTEAFF | TGTGCCAGCGGGGTGGAGGGTAACACTGAAGCTTTCTTT
NA | TRBJ2-3 | TRBV11-3 | once | CASSLGRGSTDTQYF | TGTGCCAGCAGCTTAGGGAGGGGGAGCACAGATACGCAGTATTTT
TRBD2 | TRBJ2-2 | TRBV4-3 | NA | CASSQAWTSGLNTGELFF | TGCGCCAGCAGCCAAGCCTGGACTAGCGGGCTTAACACCGGGGAGCTGTTTTTT
NA | TRBJ1-2 | TRBV6-5 | few | CASSYTAGGYGYTF | TGTGCCAGCAGCTACACGGCCGGGGGCTATGGCTACACCTTC
NA | TRBJ2-5 | TRBV24-1 | NA | CATSDSRGTQYF | TGTGCCACCAGTGACTCAAGAGGGACCCAGTACTTC
NA | TRBJ1-5 | TRBV24-1 | few | CATSAGSWQPQHF | TGTGCCACCAGCGCGGGGAGTTGGCAGCCCCAGCATTTT
NA | TRBJ1-1 | TRBV30 | NA | CAWKSMNTEAFF | TGTGCCTGGAAGAGCATGAACACTGAAGCTTTCTTT
NA | TRBJ2-7 | TRBV19 | NA | CASSLGRDYEQYF | TGTGCCAGTAGTTTGGGCAGAGACTACGAGCAGTACTTC
NA | TRBJ1-5 | TRBV6-5 | few | CASSYSRSRGGSNQPQHF | TGTGCCAGCAGTTACTCACGAAGTCGTGGGGGGAGCAATCAGCCCCAGCATTTT
TRBD2 | TRBJ2-2 | TRBV3-1 | NA | CASSLSGGRTGELFF | TGTGCCAGCAGCCTTTCGGGGGGTCGCACCGGGGAGCTGTTTTTT
TRBD1 | TRBJ1-2 | TRBV30 | NA | CAWSAGGGDVGEGYTF | TGTGCCTGGAGTGCGGGAGGGGGCGATGTGGGTGAGGGCTACACCTTC
TRBD1 | TRBJ1-6 | TRBV11-2 | NA | CASSLRGQGYSPLHF | TGTGCCAGCAGCTTAAGGGGACAGGGATATTCACCCCTCCACTTT
NA | TRBJ1-6 | TRBV7-9 | NA | CASSLGRVGGNSPLHF | TGTGCCAGCAGCTTAGGTCGGGTAGGGGGAAATTCACCCCTCCACTTT
TRBD1 | TRBJ1-1 | TRBV6-1 | NA | CASSAPGQSEAFF | TGTGCCAGCAGTGCCCCGGGACAGTCTGAAGCTTTCTTT
TRBD1 | TRBJ1-3 | TRBV30 | NA | CAWGTGSPGNTIYF | TGTGCCTGGGGGACAGGGTCCCCTGGAAACACCATATATTTT
NA | TRBJ1-1 | TRBV5-4 | NA | CASSLERENTEAFF | TGTGCCAGCAGCTTGGAAAGGGAGAACACTGAAGCTTTCTTT
TRBD1 | TRBJ1-5 | TRBV30 | NA | CAWGQGRSNQPQHF | TGTGCCTGGGGACAGGGCCGTAGCAATCAGCCCCAGCATTTT
NA | TRBJ1-2 | TRBV21-1 | few | CASSAYRAGAVGYTF | TGTGCCAGCAGCGCCTACAGGGCCGGGGCCGTTGGCTACACCTTC
NA | TRBJ1-5 | TRBV10-3 | NA | CAISERGSFNQPQHF | TGTGCCATCAGTGAGCGGGGTTCTTTCAATCAGCCCCAGCATTTT